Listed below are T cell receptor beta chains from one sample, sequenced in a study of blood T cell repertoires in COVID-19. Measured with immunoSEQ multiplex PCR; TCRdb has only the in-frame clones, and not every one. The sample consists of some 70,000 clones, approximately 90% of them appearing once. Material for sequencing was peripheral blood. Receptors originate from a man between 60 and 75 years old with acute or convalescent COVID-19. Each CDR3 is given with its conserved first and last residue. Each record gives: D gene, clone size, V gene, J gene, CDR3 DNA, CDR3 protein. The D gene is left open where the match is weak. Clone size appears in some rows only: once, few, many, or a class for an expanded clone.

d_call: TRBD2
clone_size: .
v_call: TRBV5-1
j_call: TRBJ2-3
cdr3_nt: TGCGCCAGCAGCTTGGAGGCTAGCGGGACAGATACGCAGTATTTT
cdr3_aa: CASSLEASGTDTQYF

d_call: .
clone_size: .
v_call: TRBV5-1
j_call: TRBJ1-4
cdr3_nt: TGCGCCAGCAGCTTAGAAGCTAAGAATGAAAAACTGTTTTTT
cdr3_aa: CASSLEAKNEKLFF

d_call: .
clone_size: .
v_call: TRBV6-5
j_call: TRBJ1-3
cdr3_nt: TGTGCCAGCGCCGGGACAAGCTCTGGAAACACCATATATTTT
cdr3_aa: CASAGTSSGNTIYF

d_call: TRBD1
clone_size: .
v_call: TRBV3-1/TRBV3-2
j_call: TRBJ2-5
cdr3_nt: TGTGCCAGCAGCCAAAACCCACTTGGCAGGGGGGAGACCCAGTACTTC
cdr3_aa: CASSQNPLGRGETQYF

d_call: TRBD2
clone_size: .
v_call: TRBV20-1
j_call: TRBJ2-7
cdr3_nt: TGCAGTGCTAGTAGTAGCGGGAGTTACGAGCAGTACTTC
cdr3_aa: CSASSSGSYEQYF

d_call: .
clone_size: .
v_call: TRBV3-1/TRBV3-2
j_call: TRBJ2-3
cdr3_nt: TGTGCCAGCAGCCAGTCACTCGCAGATACGCAGTATTTT
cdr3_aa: CASSQSLADTQYF

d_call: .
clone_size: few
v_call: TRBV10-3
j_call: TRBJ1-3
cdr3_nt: TGTGCCATCAGTGACACGGTGGAGACTGGAAACACCATATATTTT
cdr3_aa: CAISDTVETGNTIYF

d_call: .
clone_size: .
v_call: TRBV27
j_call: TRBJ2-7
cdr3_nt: TGTGCCAGCAGTTCCAATCCCGGGACTCACCCCTACGAGCAGTACTTC
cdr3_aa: CASSSNPGTHPYEQYF

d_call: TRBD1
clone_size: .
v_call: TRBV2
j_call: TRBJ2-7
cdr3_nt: TGTGCCGGGAGGACAGGGGGGGTCAACGAGCAGTACTTC
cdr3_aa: CAGRTGGVNEQYF

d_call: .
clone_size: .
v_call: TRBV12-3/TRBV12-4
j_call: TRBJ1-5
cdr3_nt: TGTGCCAGCAGTTTCAGGGATCAGCCCCAGCATTTT
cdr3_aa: CASSFRDQPQHF

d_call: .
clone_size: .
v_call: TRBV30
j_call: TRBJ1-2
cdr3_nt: TGTGCCTGGGTTCGTAACTATGGCTACACCTTC
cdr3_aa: CAWVRNYGYTF

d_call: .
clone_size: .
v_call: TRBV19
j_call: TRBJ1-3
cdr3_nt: TGTGCCAGTAGTATTGACAGCCAAGGAAACACCATATATTTT
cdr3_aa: CASSIDSQGNTIYF

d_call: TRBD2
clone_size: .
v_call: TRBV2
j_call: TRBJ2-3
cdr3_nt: TGTGCCAGCAGTACGCTAGCGGGAGATAAAGGAGATACGCAGTATTTT
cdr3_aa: CASSTLAGDKGDTQYF

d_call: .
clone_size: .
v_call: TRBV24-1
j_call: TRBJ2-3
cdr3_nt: TGTGCCACCAGTGATTCCCTCGGGGGGCCAGATACGCAGTATTTT
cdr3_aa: CATSDSLGGPDTQYF

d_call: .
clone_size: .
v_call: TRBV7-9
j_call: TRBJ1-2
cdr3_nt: TGTGCCAGCAGCTTAGAAGTTTTATTGGTGCGGGGCTACACCTTC
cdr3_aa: CASSLEVLLVRGYTF

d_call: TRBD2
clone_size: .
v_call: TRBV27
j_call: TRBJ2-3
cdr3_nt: TGTGCCAGCAGTTTTCAAGCGGGAGGGCCAGATACGCAGTATTTT
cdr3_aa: CASSFQAGGPDTQYF

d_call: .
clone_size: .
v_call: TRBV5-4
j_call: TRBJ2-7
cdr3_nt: TGTGCCAGCAGACCACAGGGGCCTGGGGGGGAGCAGTACTTC
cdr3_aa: CASRPQGPGGEQYF

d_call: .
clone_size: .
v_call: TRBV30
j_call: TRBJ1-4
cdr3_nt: TGTGCCTGGAGTGACCGAGGGGAAAAACTGTTTTTT
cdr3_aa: CAWSDRGEKLFF

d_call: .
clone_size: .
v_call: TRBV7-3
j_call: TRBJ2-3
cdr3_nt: TGTGCCAGCAGCCCCATGCCGACTAGCACAGATACGCAGTATTTT
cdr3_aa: CASSPMPTSTDTQYF

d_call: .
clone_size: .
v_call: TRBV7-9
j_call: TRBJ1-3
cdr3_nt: TGTGCCAGCAGCTTAGCGCTGGGCTCCGATGCTGGAAACACCATATATTTT
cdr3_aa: CASSLALGSDAGNTIYF

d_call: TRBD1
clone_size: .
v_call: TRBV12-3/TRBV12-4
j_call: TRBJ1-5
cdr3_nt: TGTGCCAGCAGGGGGACAGATAATCAGCCCCAGCATTTT
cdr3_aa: CASRGTDNQPQHF

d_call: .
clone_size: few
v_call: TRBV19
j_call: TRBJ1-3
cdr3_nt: TGTGCCAGTACAAAACCGAGCTCTGGAAACACCATATATTTT
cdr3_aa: CASTKPSSGNTIYF

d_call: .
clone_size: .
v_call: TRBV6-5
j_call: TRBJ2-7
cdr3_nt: TGTGCCAGCAGGTCTCCGGGGGTACTTTACGAGCAGTACTTC
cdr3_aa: CASRSPGVLYEQYF

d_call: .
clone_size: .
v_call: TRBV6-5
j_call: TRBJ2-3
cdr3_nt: TGTGCCAGCTTGCGAGGGGATACGCAGTATTTT
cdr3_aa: CASLRGDTQYF

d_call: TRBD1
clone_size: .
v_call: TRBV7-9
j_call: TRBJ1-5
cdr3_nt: TGTGCCAGCAGCCCAGGACAGGGTGGTCAGCCCCAGCATTTT
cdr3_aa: CASSPGQGGQPQHF

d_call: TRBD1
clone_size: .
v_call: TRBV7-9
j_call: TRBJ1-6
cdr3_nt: TGTGCCAGCAGCCGGACAGGGAGCTCCTATAATTCACCCCTCCACTTT
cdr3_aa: CASSRTGSSYNSPLHF

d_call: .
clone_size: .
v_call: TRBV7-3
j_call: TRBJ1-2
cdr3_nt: TGTGCCAGCAGCTTAAGCGGACAGCTTAACTATGGCTACACCTTC
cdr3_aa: CASSLSGQLNYGYTF